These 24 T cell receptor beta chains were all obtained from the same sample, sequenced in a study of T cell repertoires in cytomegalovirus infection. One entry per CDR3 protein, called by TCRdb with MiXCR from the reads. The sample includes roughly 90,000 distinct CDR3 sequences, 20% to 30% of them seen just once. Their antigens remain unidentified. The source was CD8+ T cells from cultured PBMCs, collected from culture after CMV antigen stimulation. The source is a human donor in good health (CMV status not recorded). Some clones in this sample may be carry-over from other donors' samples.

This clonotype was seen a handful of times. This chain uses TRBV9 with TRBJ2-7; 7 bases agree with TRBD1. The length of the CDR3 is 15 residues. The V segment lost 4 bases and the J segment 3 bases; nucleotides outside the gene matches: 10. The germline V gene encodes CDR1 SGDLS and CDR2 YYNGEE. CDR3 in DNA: TGTGCCAGCAGCCCACAAGACAGGGTGGGCTACGAGCAGTACTTC. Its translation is CASSPQDRVGYEQYF.

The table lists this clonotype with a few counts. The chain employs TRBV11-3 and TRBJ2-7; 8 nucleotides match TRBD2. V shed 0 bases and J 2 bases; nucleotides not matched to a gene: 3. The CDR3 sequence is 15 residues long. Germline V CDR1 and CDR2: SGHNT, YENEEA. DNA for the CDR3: TGTGCCAGCAGCTTAGATCCGGGGGGGACCTACGAGCAGTACTTC. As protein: CASSLDPGGTYEQYF.

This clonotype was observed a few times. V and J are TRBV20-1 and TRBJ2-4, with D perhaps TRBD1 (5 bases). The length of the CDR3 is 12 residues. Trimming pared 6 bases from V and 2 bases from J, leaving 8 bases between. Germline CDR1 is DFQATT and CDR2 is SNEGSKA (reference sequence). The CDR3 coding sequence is TGCAGTGCAGGACATTCCAAAAACATTCAGTACTTC. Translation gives CSAGHSKNIQYF.

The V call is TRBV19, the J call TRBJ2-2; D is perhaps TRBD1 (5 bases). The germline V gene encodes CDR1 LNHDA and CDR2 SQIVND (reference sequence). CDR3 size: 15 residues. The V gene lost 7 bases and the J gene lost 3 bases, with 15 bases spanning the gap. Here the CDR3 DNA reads TGTGCCAGTACCCCAGGCAGGGTGGACACCGGGGAGCTGTTTTTT. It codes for CASTPGRVDTGELFF.

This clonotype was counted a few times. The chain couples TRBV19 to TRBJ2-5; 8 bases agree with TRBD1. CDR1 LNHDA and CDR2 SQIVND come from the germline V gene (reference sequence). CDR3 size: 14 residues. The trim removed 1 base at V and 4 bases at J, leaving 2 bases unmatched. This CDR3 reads CASSIGTGLETQYF. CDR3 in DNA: TGTGCCAGTAGTATAGGGACAGGGTTAGAGACCCAGTACTTC. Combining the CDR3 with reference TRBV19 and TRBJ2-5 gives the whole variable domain DGGITQSPKYLFRKEGQNVTLSCEQNLNHDAMYWYRQDPGQGLRLIYYSQIVNDFQKGDIAEGYSVSREKKESFPLTVTSAQKNPTAFYLCASSIGTGLETQYFGPGTRLLVL.

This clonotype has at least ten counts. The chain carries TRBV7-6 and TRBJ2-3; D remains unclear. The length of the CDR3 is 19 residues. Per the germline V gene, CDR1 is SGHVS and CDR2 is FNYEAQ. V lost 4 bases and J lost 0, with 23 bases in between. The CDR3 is CASSSQSRSLADSTDTQYF. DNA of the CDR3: TGTGCCAGCAGCTCCCAATCGCGATCATTGGCTGACAGCACAGATACGCAGTATTTT.

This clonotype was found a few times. The CDR3: CATSDSHTGVSTNEKLFF. DNA of the CDR3: TGTGCCACCAGTGATTCACACACAGGGGTCTCTACTAATGAAAAACTGTTTTTT. V and J are TRBV24-1 and TRBJ1-4; TRBD1 matches at 7 bases. This CDR3 has 18 amino acids. The V gene's germline CDR1 is KGHDR and CDR2 SFDVKD. Trimming took 2 bases from V and 2 from J; bases not matched to a gene: 10.

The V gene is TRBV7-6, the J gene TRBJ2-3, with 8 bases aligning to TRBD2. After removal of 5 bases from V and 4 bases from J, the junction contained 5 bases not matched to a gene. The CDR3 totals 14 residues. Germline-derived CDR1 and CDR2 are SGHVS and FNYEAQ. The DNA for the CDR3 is TGTGCCAGCAGCCCCCGGGGGGGCCCAGATACGCAGTATTTT. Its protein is CASSPRGGPDTQYF. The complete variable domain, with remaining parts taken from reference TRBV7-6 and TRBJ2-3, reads GAGVSQSPRYKVTKRGQDVALRCDPISGHVSLYWYRQALGQGPEFLTYFNYEAQQDKSGLPNDRFSAERPEGSISTLTIQRTEQRDSAMYRCASSPRGGPDTQYFGPGTRLTVL.

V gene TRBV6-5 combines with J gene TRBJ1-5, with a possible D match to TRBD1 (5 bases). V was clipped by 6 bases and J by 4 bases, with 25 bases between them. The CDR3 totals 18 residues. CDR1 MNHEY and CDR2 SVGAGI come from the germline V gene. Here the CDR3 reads CASSPRATDQRENQPQHF. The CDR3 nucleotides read TGTGCCAGCAGCCCCAGGGCCACAGATCAACGTGAGAATCAGCCCCAGCATTTT.

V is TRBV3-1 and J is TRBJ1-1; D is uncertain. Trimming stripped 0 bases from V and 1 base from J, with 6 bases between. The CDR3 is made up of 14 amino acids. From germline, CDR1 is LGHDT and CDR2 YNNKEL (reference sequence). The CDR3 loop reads CASSQDLRNTEAFF. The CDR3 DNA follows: TGTGCCAGCAGCCAAGATCTGAGGAACACTGAAGCTTTCTTT.

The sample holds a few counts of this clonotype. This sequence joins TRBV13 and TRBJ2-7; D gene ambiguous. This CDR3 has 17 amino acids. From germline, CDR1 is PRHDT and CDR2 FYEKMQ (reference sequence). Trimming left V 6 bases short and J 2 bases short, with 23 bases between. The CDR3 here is CASRPWGRHKGPYEQYF. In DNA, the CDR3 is TGTGCCAGCAGGCCCTGGGGAAGACATAAAGGGCCCTACGAGCAGTACTTC.

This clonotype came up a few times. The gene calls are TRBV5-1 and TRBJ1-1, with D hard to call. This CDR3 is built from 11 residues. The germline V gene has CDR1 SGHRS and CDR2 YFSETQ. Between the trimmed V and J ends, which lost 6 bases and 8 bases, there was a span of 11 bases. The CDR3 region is CASKLGSEAFF. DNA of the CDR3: TGCGCCAGCAAGCTTGGTTCAGAAGCTTTCTTT.

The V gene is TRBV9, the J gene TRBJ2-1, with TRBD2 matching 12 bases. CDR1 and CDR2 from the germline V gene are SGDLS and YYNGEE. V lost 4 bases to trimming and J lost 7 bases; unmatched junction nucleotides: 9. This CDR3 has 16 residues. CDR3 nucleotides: TGTGCCAGCAGCCCCCGGACTAGCGGGACTCATAATGAGCAGTTCTTC. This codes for CASSPRTSGTHNEQFF.

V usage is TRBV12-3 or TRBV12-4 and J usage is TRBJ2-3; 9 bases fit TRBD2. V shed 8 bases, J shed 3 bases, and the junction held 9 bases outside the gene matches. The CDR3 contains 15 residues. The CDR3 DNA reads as TGTGCCAGCGGCTATAGCGGGGGAAGAACAGATACGCAGTATTTT. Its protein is CASGYSGGRTDTQYF.

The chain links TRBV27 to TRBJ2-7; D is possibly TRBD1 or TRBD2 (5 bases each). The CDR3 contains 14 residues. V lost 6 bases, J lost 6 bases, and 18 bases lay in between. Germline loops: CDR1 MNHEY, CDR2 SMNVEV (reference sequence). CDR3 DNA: TGTGCCAGCAGCCCCTCGGGACCGGCCCTCGAGCAGTACTTC. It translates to CASSPSGPALEQYF.

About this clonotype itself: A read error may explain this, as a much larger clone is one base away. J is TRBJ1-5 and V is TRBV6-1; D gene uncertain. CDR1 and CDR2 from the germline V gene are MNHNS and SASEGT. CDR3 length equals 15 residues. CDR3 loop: CASSEEGNSYQPQHF. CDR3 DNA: TGTGCCAGCAGTGAAGAAGGAAATAGCTATCAGCCCCAGCATTTT.

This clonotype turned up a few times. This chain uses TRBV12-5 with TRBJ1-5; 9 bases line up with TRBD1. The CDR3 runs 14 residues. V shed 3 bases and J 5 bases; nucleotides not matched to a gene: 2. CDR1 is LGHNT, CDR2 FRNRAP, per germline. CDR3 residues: CASGFGTGYQPQHF. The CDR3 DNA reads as TGTGCTAGTGGTTTCGGGACAGGGTATCAGCCCCAGCATTTT.

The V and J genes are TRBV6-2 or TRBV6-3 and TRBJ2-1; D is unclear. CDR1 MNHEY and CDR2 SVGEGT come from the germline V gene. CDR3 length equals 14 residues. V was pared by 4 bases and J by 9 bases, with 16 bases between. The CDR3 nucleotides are TGTGCCAGCAGTTGGGGTTCCTCCTATACTGAGCAGTTCTTC. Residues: CASSWGSSYTEQFF.

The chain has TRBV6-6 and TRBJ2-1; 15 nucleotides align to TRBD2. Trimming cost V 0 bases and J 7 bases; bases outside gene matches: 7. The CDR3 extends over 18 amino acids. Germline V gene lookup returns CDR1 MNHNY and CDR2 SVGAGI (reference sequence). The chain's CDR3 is CASSYSSGTSGGRNEQFF. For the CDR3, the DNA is TGTGCCAGCAGTTACTCCTCCGGGACTAGCGGGGGGCGGAATGAGCAGTTCTTC.

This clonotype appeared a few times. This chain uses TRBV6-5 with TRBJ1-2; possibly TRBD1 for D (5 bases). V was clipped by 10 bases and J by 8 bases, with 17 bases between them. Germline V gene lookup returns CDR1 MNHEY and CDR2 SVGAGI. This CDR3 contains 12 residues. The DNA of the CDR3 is TGTGCCATTACTGGGGGGAGGGACGGCTACACCTTC. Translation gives CAITGGRDGYTF.

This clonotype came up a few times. The CDR3 here is CASSILGKNTGELFF. The CDR3 DNA reads as TGTGCCAGTAGTATTTTGGGGAAGAACACCGGGGAGCTGTTTTTT. The chain has TRBV19 and TRBJ2-2; D gene uncertain. V lost 3 bases, J lost 1 base, and 9 bases lay in between. The CDR3 is 15 amino acids. The V gene's germline CDR1 is LNHDA and CDR2 SQIVND (reference sequence).

The CDR3 DNA sequence: TGTGCCTCCGCGGCGAGTCACACAGATACGCAGTATTTT. This translates into CASAASHTDTQYF. The chain is built from TRBV6-1 and TRBJ2-3; no clear D gene. The CDR3 is 13 residues long. CDR1 and CDR2 from the germline V gene are MNHNS and SASEGT. V shed 11 bases and J shed 2 bases, with 14 bases lying between them.

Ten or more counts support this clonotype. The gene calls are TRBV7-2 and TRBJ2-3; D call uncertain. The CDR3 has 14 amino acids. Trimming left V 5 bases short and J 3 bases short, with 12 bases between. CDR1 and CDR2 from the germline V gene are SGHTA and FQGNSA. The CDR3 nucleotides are TGTGCCAGCAGCCTCGCCGTGGGGACAGATACGCAGTATTTT. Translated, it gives CASSLAVGTDTQYF. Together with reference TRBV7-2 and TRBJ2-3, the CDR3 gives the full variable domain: GAGVSQSPSNKVTEKGKDVELRCDPISGHTALYWYRQSLGQGLEFLIYFQGNSAPDKSGLPSDRFSAERTGGSVSTLTIQRTQQEDSAVYLCASSLAVGTDTQYFGPGTRLTVL.

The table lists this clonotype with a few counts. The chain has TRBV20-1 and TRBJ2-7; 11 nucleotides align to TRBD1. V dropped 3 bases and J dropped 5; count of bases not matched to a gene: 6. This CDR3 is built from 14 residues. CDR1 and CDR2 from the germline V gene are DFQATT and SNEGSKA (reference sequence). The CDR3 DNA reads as TGCAGTGCTAGGGGGGGACAGGGGGACCACGAGCAGTACTTC. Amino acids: CSARGGQGDHEQYF.